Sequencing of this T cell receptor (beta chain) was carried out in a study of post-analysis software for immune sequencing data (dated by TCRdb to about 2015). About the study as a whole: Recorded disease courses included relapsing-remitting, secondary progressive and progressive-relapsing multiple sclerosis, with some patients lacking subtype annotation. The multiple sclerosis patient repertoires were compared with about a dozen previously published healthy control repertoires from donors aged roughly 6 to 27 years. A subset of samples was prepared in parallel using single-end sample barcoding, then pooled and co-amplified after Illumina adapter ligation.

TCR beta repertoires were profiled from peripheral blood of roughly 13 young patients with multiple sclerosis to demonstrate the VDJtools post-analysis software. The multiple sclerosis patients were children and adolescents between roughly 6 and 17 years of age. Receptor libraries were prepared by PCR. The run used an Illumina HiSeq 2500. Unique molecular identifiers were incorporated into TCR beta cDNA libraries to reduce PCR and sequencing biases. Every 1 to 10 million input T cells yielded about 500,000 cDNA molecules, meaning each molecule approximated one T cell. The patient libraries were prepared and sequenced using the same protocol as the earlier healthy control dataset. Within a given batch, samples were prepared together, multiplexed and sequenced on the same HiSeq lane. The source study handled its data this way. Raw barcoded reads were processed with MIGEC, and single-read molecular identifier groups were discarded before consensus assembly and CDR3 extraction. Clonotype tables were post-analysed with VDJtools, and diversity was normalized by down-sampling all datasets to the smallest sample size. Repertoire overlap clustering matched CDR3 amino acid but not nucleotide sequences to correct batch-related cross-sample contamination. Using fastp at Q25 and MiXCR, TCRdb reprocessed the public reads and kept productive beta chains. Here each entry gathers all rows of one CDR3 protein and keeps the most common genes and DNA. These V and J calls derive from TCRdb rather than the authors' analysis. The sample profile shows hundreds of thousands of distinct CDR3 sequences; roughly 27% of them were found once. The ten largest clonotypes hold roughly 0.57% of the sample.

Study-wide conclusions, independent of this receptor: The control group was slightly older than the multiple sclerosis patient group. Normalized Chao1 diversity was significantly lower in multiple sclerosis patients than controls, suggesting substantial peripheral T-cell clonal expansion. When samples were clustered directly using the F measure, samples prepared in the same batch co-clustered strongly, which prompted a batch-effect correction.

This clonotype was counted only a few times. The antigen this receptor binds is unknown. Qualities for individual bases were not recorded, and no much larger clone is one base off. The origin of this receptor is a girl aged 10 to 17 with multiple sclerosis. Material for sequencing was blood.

DNA sequence: TGTGCCAGTAGTATTGCGACGGGAGGATATGAGCAGTTCTTC. It codes for CASSIATGGYEQFF. The chain uses TRBV19 and TRBJ2-1, with TRBD2 identical over 7 junction bases. Trimmed from V: 3 bases; trimmed from J: 8 bases; junction bases lacking a gene match: 7. The CDR1 and CDR2 encoded by the germline V gene (reference sequence) are LNHDA and SQIVND. Its CDR3 holds 14 amino acids, cysteine through phenylalanine. CDR3 DNA is the only sequence kept; it has 42 bases, read in frame from the first base.